The rows below give T cell receptor beta chains drawn from one sample of a study of T cell responses to AZD1222 COVID-19 vaccine. Method: immunoSEQ multiplex PCR; TCRdb's copy keeps in-frame clones and lacks some. The table lists about 140,000 clones, over 85% of them singletons. This specimen was peripheral blood, taken on day 0 of AZD1222 vaccination. These receptors came from an adult in good health. Each CDR3 is given without its conserved first and last residue. The D gene is left open where the match is weak. A clone size is listed for some rows: how often the clone was seen (once, few, many), or a class if it is expanded.

cdr3_length v_call d_call clone_size cdr3_aa
13 TRBV27 - - ASSFWTGTLQKLF
12 TRBV7-9 - once ASSLAVAKNIQY
10 TRBV18 - - ASSPGVDEQF
10 TRBV6-2/TRBV6-3 - - ASSNRVDTQY
12 TRBV5-6 - - ASSLVLRSYGYT
13 TRBV5-1 - - ASSPQALRAYEQY
11 TRBV10-3 - - ASSPASNTEAF
13 TRBV6-2/TRBV6-3 TRBD2 - ASSLLAGYSYEQY
13 TRBV29-1 TRBD1 - SVAGTGMNSYEQY
14 TRBV6-4 TRBD2 - ASSDAASGNTDTQY
15 TRBV25-1 - once ASSEFGPLAHQETQY
12 TRBV6-2/TRBV6-3 - - ASSYRTVYYGYT
11 TRBV6-5 - - ASSYAPAYEQY
13 TRBV15 TRBD1 - ATSGTGGAFQAQY
13 TRBV7-9 - - ASSSLDRPKNEQF
10 TRBV7-9 TRBD1 - ASATGVGGYT
13 TRBV10-3 - - AISESPGPNTEAF
15 TRBV2 TRBD2 - ASSAATSGTLQETQY
12 TRBV9 TRBD1 - ASSVGQGGPEAF
11 TRBV3-1/TRBV3-2 TRBD1 - ASSQGTGAGYT
15 TRBV6-4 - - ASSDCLARYSNQPQH
11 TRBV30 - - AWSVGWGNEQF
16 TRBV6-1 TRBD1 - ASSEAKRDRVVRYGYT
11 TRBV3-1/TRBV3-2 - - ASSPTGNYGYT
11 TRBV7-7 - - ASSRRENTEAF
13 TRBV7-9 - - ASSHRGGFTGELF
12 TRBV28 - - ASSLRAINSPLH
12 TRBV5-1 - - ASSRNPDADTQY
13 TRBV7-9 - - ASSLAALGGDTQY